Listed below are T cell receptor beta chains from one sample, sequenced in a study of T cells in Graves' hyperthyroidism and ophthalmopathy. TCRdb fed the multiplex PCR reads into MiXCR, producing one record per CDR3 protein. The sample contains roughly 570,000 distinct CDR3 sequences, roughly 46% of which appear only once. Sequences were obtained from peripheral blood or thyroid tissue (not recorded which). Receptors were obtained from an adult woman with Graves' disease, either hyperthyroidism or ophthalmopathy (not recorded which). CDR3s include the opening cysteine and the closing phenylalanine or tryptophan. The D gene is left open where the match is weak. For some rows the clone size is stated as once, few or many, or as a class when expanded; others skip it.

CDR3aa | CDR3nt | j_gene | v_gene | d_gene | abundance
CSVEAPGTAGTYEQYF | TGCAGCGTTGAGGCGCCCGGGACCGCGGGGACTTACGAGCAGTACTTC | TRBJ2-7 | TRBV29-1 | . | .
CASRKTDQETQYF | TGTGCCAGTAGAAAGACAGATCAAGAGACCCAGTACTTC | TRBJ2-5 | TRBV19 | . | .
CASSVRGATPLHF | TGTGCCAGCAGCGTACGTGGCGCTACACCCCTCCACTTT | TRBJ1-6 | TRBV9 | . | many
CASSPPGARHEQYF | TGTGCCAGCAGTCCTCCAGGAGCGCGCCACGAGCAGTACTTC | TRBJ2-7 | TRBV7-9 | . | many
CASSLVQSGAGELFF | TGCGCCAGCAGCTTGGTCCAGAGCGGTGCCGGGGAGCTGTTTTTT | TRBJ2-2 | TRBV5-1 | . | many
CASSPWDRGELFF | TGTGCCAGTAGTCCCTGGGACAGGGGGGAGCTGTTTTTT | TRBJ2-2 | TRBV19 | TRBD1 | .
CASTLPGLAGVGSFEQYF | TGTGCCAGCACCCTACCGGGACTAGCGGGCGTGGGGAGCTTCGAGCAGTACTTC | TRBJ2-7 | TRBV7-9 | TRBD2 | few
CASSQRQGASLHF | TGTGCCAGCAGCCAGCGACAGGGAGCCTCCCTCCACTTT | TRBJ1-6 | TRBV11-2 | TRBD1 | .
CATSSVQAPYGYTF | TGTGCCACCAGCAGCGTGCAGGCGCCCTATGGCTACACCTTC | TRBJ1-2 | TRBV7-2 | . | .
CSARTSGISYEQYF | TGCAGTGCTAGGACTAGCGGAATCTCCTACGAGCAGTACTTC | TRBJ2-7 | TRBV20-1 | TRBD2 | .
CASSLFPGYDQPQHF | TGTGCCAGCAGTTTATTTCCAGGGTACGATCAGCCCCAGCATTTT | TRBJ1-5 | TRBV28 | . | .
CASSLDGGPGEQYF | TGTGCCAGCAGCTTAGACGGGGGTCCGGGCGAGCAGTACTTC | TRBJ2-7 | TRBV7-9 | . | few
CSAVEASSASYNEQFF | TGCAGTGCCGTAGAAGCCTCTAGCGCCTCCTACAATGAGCAGTTCTTC | TRBJ2-1 | TRBV20-1 | . | .
CASSEAGGGVAYEQYF | TGTGCCAGCAGTGAAGCCGGCGGGGGGGTCGCCTACGAGCAGTACTTC | TRBJ2-7 | TRBV2 | TRBD2 | many
CASPMWCNQPQHF | TGTGCCAGCCCAATGTGGTGCAATCAGCCCCAGCATTTT | TRBJ1-5 | TRBV7-8 | . | once
CASRAVGARDTEAFF | TGTGCCAGCAGGGCCGTCGGGGCCCGGGACACTGAAGCTTTCTTT | TRBJ1-1 | TRBV2 | . | .
CATSDRGPTYEQYF | TGTGCCACCAGTGATCGAGGACCGACCTACGAGCAGTACTTC | TRBJ2-7 | TRBV24-1 | . | .
CASSLSGESPLHF | TGTGCCAGCAGCTTAAGTGGGGAATCACCCCTCCACTTT | TRBJ1-6 | TRBV7-6 | . | many
CASAEGAGALTDTQYF | TGTGCCAGCGCTGAGGGGGCGGGAGCTCTCACAGATACGCAGTATTTT | TRBJ2-3 | TRBV13 | . | few
CASSQLLAEPFYEQYF | TGCGCCAGCAGCCAACTCCTAGCGGAGCCTTTCTACGAGCAGTACTTC | TRBJ2-7 | TRBV4-1 | TRBD2 | many
CASSEFGLGQPQHF | TGTGCCAGCAGTGAATTCGGTTTAGGTCAGCCCCAGCATTTT | TRBJ1-5 | TRBV25-1 | . | few
CASSEYMGPGANVLTF | TGTGCCAGCAGTGAATATATGGGCCCTGGGGCCAACGTCCTGACTTTC | TRBJ2-6 | TRBV25-1 | . | .
CASSRTGRDGYTF | TGTGCCAGCAGTAGGACAGGGCGAGATGGCTACACCTTC | TRBJ1-2 | TRBV6-5 | TRBD1 | many
CATKGSGSYNEQYF | TGTGCCACCAAAGGTAGTGGATCCTACAATGAGCAGTACTTC | TRBJ2-7 | TRBV15 | . | .
CASSFLGGGYTF | TGTGCCAGCAGCTTTTTAGGGGGAGGCTACACCTTC | TRBJ1-2 | TRBV7-2 | . | many
CAIKNSVNEKLFF | TGTGCCATCAAGAACAGCGTTAATGAAAAACTGTTTTTT | TRBJ1-4 | TRBV12-3/TRBV12-4 | . | .
CAIRQTGQTPLHF | TGTGCCATCAGGCAGACAGGGCAGACACCCCTCCACTTT | TRBJ1-6 | TRBV10-3 | TRBD1 | many
CATRRDKNEQYF | TGTGCCACCAGGCGGGATAAGAACGAGCAGTACTTC | TRBJ2-7 | TRBV6-5 | . | many
CSARIEQGGGYTF | TGCAGTGCTAGAATAGAACAGGGGGGAGGCTACACCTTC | TRBJ1-2 | TRBV20-1 | TRBD1 | many
CASSDNEDSTYEQYF | TGTGCCAGCAGCGATAACGAGGACAGCACCTACGAGCAGTACTTC | TRBJ2-7 | TRBV7-9 | . | few
CASSLMGRRGANVLTF | TGCGCCAGCAGCTTGATGGGGAGACGTGGGGCCAACGTCCTGACTTTC | TRBJ2-6 | TRBV5-1 | . | many
CSASSALGDQPQHF | TGCAGTGCTAGTTCGGCTTTGGGTGATCAGCCCCAGCATTTT | TRBJ1-5 | TRBV20-1 | . | few
CASSDILTADSPLHF | TGTGCCAGCAGCGATATCCTGACAGCGGATTCACCCCTCCACTTT | TRBJ1-6 | TRBV11-1 | . | .
CASSLNGEGYGYTF | TGCGCCAGCAGCTTAAACGGAGAAGGTTATGGCTACACCTTC | TRBJ1-2 | TRBV5-1 | . | many
CASSVKSGTEAFF | TGTGCCAGCAGCGTAAAATCGGGGACTGAAGCTTTCTTT | TRBJ1-1 | TRBV9 | . | once
CATSSYPTGVHYGYTF | TGTGCCACCAGCAGTTACCCTACAGGGGTGCACTATGGCTACACCTTC | TRBJ1-2 | TRBV15 | TRBD1 | .
CAIRGATSPLHF | TGTGCCATCAGAGGGGCTACTTCACCCCTCCACTTT | TRBJ1-6 | TRBV10-3 | . | .
CAWPRDIGELFF | TGTGCCTGGCCGCGGGATATCGGGGAGCTGTTTTTT | TRBJ2-2 | TRBV2 | . | many
CASSQDISGYTGELFF | TGCGCCAGCAGCCAAGACATCAGCGGTTACACCGGGGAGCTGTTTTTT | TRBJ2-2 | TRBV4-1 | . | few
CAISELGDRGEQYF | TGTGCCATCAGTGAGCTGGGGGACAGGGGTGAGCAGTACTTC | TRBJ2-7 | TRBV10-3 | TRBD1 | .
CASSPGLTEQYF | TGTGCCAGCAGTCCGGGGCTAACCGAGCAGTACTTC | TRBJ2-7 | TRBV27 | . | few
CASSLGSVENTEAFF | TGTGCCAGCAGCTTAGGATCGGTAGAGAACACTGAAGCTTTCTTT | TRBJ1-1 | TRBV7-6 | . | .
CASSVRQRSSYNSPLHF | TGTGCCAGCAGTGTAAGGCAGAGGAGCTCCTATAATTCACCCCTCCACTTT | TRBJ1-6 | TRBV6-5 | . | .
CASSLEGPGVPVYEQYF | TGTGCCAGCAGCTTAGAGGGCCCAGGTGTACCCGTCTACGAGCAGTACTTC | TRBJ2-7 | TRBV7-9 | . | many
CASSEEGRGGAFF | TGTGCCAGCAGTGAAGAGGGTCGCGGCGGTGCTTTCTTT | TRBJ1-1 | TRBV6-1 | . | many
CASSLVVGAETQYF | TGCGCCAGCAGCTTGGTAGTGGGAGCAGAGACCCAGTACTTC | TRBJ2-5 | TRBV5-1 | . | .
CASSATGLAEQFF | TGTGCCAGCAGCGCGACAGGGTTGGCTGAGCAGTTCTTC | TRBJ2-1 | TRBV9 | TRBD1 | .
CASSVGVTEAFF | TGCGCCAGCAGTGTCGGGGTCACTGAAGCTTTCTTT | TRBJ1-1 | TRBV10-2 | . | .
CASSLDPAGETEAFF | TGCGCCAGCAGCTTGGATCCAGCGGGGGAGACTGAAGCTTTCTTT | TRBJ1-1 | TRBV5-1 | . | .
CASSSGQGETQHF | TGTGCCAGCAGTAGCGGACAGGGCGAAACCCAGCATTTT | TRBJ1-5 | TRBV2 | TRBD1 | .